The 3 T cell receptor beta chains given below trace back to one sample, sequenced in a study of blood T cell repertoires in COVID-19. Generated by immunoSEQ multiplex PCR, the TCRdb table keeps only in-frame clones and is missing some. Of about 300,000 clones listed, around 90% were seen once; the top ten hold more than 6%. Sequencing was carried out using peripheral blood. These TCRs come from a woman in her 30s with COVID-19, enrolled during active disease.

Concerning this clone itself: Other nucleotide sequences from this sample produce the same CDR3. The gene calls are TRBV21-1 and TRBJ1-1. TRBV21-1 is a pseudogene. CDR3 length equals 14 residues. CDR3 residues: CASSKPGLNTEAFF. For the CDR3, the DNA is TGTGCCAGCAGCAAGCCCGGACTAAATACTGAAGCTTTCTTT.

CDR3 residues: CSVEYGNTIYF. The CDR3 nucleotides are TGCAGCGTTGAATATGGAAACACCATATATTTT. The chain joins TRBV29-1 to TRBJ1-3, with D unresolved. Trimming removed 2 bases at V and 3 bases at J, with 2 bases between. Germline lookup yields CDR1 SQVTM and CDR2 ANQGSEA. The CDR3 contains 11 residues.

The chain uses TRBV24-1 and TRBJ2-3; D remains unclear. Germline lookup yields CDR1 KGHDR and CDR2 SFDVKD. The CDR3 runs to 15 residues. The V end lost 3 bases, the J end lost 5 bases, and 14 bases lay between the germline ends. CDR3 in DNA: TGTGCCACCAGTGATGCATCCCGGGTGAGAGATACGCAGTATTTT. This gives the protein CATSDASRVRDTQYF.